The 32 T cell receptor beta chains presented below share a single source sample, sequenced in a study of blood T cell repertoires in COVID-19. Produced via immunoSEQ multiplex PCR; TCRdb's table is partial and in-frame only. The table shows some 250,000 clones, with approximately 88% occurring only once. Sequenced input: peripheral blood. Every receptor here comes from a man aged 40-55 years with acute or convalescent COVID-19.

The gene calls are TRBV7-9 and TRBJ1-1, with D hard to call. CDR3 length: 15 amino acids. V lost 1 base to trimming and J lost 1 base, with 10 bases between them. Germline V gene lookup returns CDR1 SEHNR and CDR2 FQNEAQ (reference sequence). DNA of the CDR3: TGTGCCAGCAGCTTAGTCGCCCGGAGGAACACTGAAGCTTTCTTT. Translated, it gives CASSLVARRNTEAFF.

V usage is TRBV9 and J usage is TRBJ1-3; D perhaps matches TRBD1 (5 bases). The germline V gene has CDR1 SGDLS and CDR2 YYNGEE. The CDR3 totals 15 residues. V lost 3 bases to trimming and J lost 2 bases, with 12 bases between them. Here the CDR3 DNA reads TGTGCCAGCAGCGGAACAAGGGGTCCTGGAAACACCATATATTTT. As protein: CASSGTRGPGNTIYF.

This sequence joins TRBV7-7 and TRBJ2-7; D remains ambiguous. The V end was cut by 1 base, the J end by 0 bases, with 7 bases between. The germline V gene encodes CDR1 SSHAT and CDR2 FNYEAQ (reference sequence). The CDR3 extends over 14 amino acids. The CDR3: CASSLDSFSYEQYF. The CDR3 region has the DNA TGTGCCAGCAGCTTAGACTCCTTCTCCTACGAGCAGTACTTC.

This clone has only one observation. The chain uses TRBV18 and TRBJ2-1, with D possibly TRBD2 on 6 matching bases. The germline V gene has CDR1 KGHSH and CDR2 LQKENI. The V end lost 3 bases, the J end lost 5 bases, and 8 bases lay between the germline ends. The CDR3 totals 13 residues. The CDR3 loop reads CASSPGLNNEQFF. The CDR3 DNA reads as TGTGCCAGCTCACCGGGACTCAACAATGAGCAGTTCTTC.

This clone showed up just a few times. The chain uses TRBV10-3 and TRBJ2-1; a possible D gene is TRBD2 (7 bases). There are 13 residues in the CDR3. Trimming stripped 11 bases from V and 3 bases from J, with 14 bases between. Germline values: CDR1 ENHRY, CDR2 SYGVKD. The CDR3 nucleotides read TGTGCCTGTAGGGGGGACTACTACAATGAGCAGTTCTTC. This gives the protein CACRGDYYNEQFF.

The chain employs TRBV11-3 and TRBJ2-1; 7 positions agree with TRBD2. V gave up 3 bases and J gave up 11 bases; unmatched junction bases: 13. The CDR3 extends over 15 amino acids. Germline CDR1 and CDR2: SGHNT and YENEEA. CDR3 protein: CASSFGASGTYKQFF. CDR3 nucleotides: TGTGCCAGCAGCTTCGGGGCTAGCGGTACCTACAAGCAGTTCTTC.

V is TRBV3-1 (or the pseudogene TRBV3-2) and J is TRBJ1-2; weak D call: TRBD1 (5 bases). V lost 4 bases to trimming and J lost 0 bases, with 15 bases between them. CDR1 and CDR2 from the germline V gene are LGHDT and YNNKEL (reference sequence). The CDR3 runs 16 residues. The CDR3 bases are TGTGCCAGCAGCCGATTTGGAGGGACGGCTAACTATGGCTACACCTTC. Translating it yields CASSRFGGTANYGYTF.

The chain has TRBV30 and TRBJ1-5; D is uncertain. Germline V gene lookup returns CDR1 GTSNPN and CDR2 SVGIG (reference sequence). The CDR3 spans 13 residues. Trimming removed 0 bases from V and 4 bases from J, with 7 bases in between. The CDR3 sequence is CAWSVGVNQPQHF. The CDR3 DNA is TGTGCCTGGAGTGTTGGAGTAAATCAGCCCCAGCATTTT.

This chain joins TRBV7-2 and TRBJ2-5; 12 positions agree with TRBD2. The CDR3 covers 16 residues. Germline assignment: CDR1 SGHTA and CDR2 FQGNSA. V lost 5 bases, J lost 4 bases, and 8 bases stayed unmatched. The CDR3 sequence: CASSPGLAGGSETQYF. The DNA of the CDR3 is TGTGCCAGCAGCCCGGGACTAGCGGGCGGCTCAGAGACCCAGTACTTC.

This chain connects TRBV7-9 to TRBJ2-7; D remains unclear. The CDR3 is 14 residues long. In germline, CDR1 is SEHNR, CDR2 FQNEAQ (reference sequence). V was pared by 3 bases and J by 6 bases, with 15 bases between. CDR3 nucleotide sequence: TGTGCCAGCAGCTTTGTTCTAGTTTCCGCCGAGCAGTACTTC. It specifies CASSFVLVSAEQYF.

The J gene is TRBJ2-3, the V gene TRBV16; possibly TRBD2 for D (5 bases). Trimming left V 8 bases short and J 5 bases short, with 14 bases between. The CDR3 runs to 13 residues. Germline-derived CDR1 and CDR2 are KGHSY and FQNENV. This CDR3 is CASSWYRGDTQYF. CDR3 sequence (DNA): TGTGCCAGCTCTTGGTACCGGGGAGATACGCAGTATTTT.

This chain uses TRBV5-5 with TRBJ1-2, with 8 bases lining up with TRBD1. CDR1 SGHKS and CDR2 YYEKEE come from the germline V gene (reference sequence). This CDR3 has 17 residues. The V gene end was trimmed by 3 bases and the J gene end by 0 bases; junction bases not matched to a gene: 10. The CDR3, as DNA: TGTGCCAGCAGCTGGGGGGGACAGGTGACCTCTAACTATGGCTACACCTTC. It translates to CASSWGGQVTSNYGYTF. The full variable domain, completed using reference TRBV5-5 and TRBJ1-2, is DAGVTQSPTHLIKTRGQQVTLRCSPISGHKSVSWYQQVLGQGPQFIFQYYEKEERGRGNFPDRFSARQFPNYSSELNVNALLLGDSALYLCASSWGGQVTSNYGYTFGSGTRLTVV.

This clone was picked up a small number of times. V usage is TRBV6-9 and J usage is TRBJ2-1; 10 nucleotides align to TRBD1. The CDR3 sequence is 14 residues long. With 8 bases clipped from V and 5 bases from J, the junction kept 6 bases outside the gene matches. CDR1 is MNHGY, CDR2 SVAAGI, per germline. The CDR3 DNA reads TGTGCCAGCGTGAAGGGACAGGGGAACAATGAGCAGTTCTTC. Protein product: CASVKGQGNNEQFF.

The chain couples TRBV5-4 to TRBJ2-1; 10 positions match TRBD2. The CDR3 loop spans 16 amino acids. Germline V gene lookup returns CDR1 SGHNT and CDR2 YYREEE (reference sequence). V was clipped by 4 bases and J by 5 bases; unmatched bases: 9. This CDR3 is CASSRPTSGWDNEQFF. In nucleotides, the CDR3 is TGTGCCAGCAGCCGCCCGACTAGCGGGTGGGACAATGAGCAGTTCTTC.

This chain joins TRBV4-3 and TRBJ2-3; perhaps TRBD1 as D (6 bases). V lost 1 base to trimming and J lost 6 bases, with 23 bases between them. The CDR3 covers 18 residues. The germline gives CDR1 LGHNA, CDR2 YSLEER. The DNA for the CDR3 is TGCGCCAGCAGCCAAGGAAAGGGGGTAGGGGCCTTAATCGATACGCAGTATTTT. It specifies CASSQGKGVGALIDTQYF.

V and J are TRBV27 and TRBJ2-5, with D possibly TRBD1 on 5 matching bases. Germline CDR1 and CDR2: MNHEY and SMNVEV (reference sequence). CDR3 length equals 16 residues. Deletions cut 2 bases from V and 1 base from J, with 14 bases between. This CDR3 is CASSLRTGIFQETQYF. The DNA for the CDR3 is TGTGCCAGCAGTTTACGAACAGGAATCTTCCAAGAGACCCAGTACTTC.

The chain has TRBV5-1 and TRBJ1-1; TRBD1 is a possible D gene (5 bases). CDR1 and CDR2 (germline): SGHRS, YFSETQ. V gave up 3 bases and J gave up 5 bases, with 8 bases separating them. The CDR3 spans 12 residues. The CDR3 loop is CASSSGITEAFF. The CDR3, as DNA: TGCGCCAGCAGCTCAGGGATTACTGAAGCTTTCTTT.

This chain links TRBV11-2 with TRBJ2-1, with a weak D call TRBD1 (5 bases). Germline V gene sequence: CDR1 SGHAT, CDR2 FQNNGV. CDR3 length equals 14 residues. V lost 0 bases and J 8 bases, leaving 11 bases between the germline ends. The CDR3 loop is CASSLDQGRDEQFF. The CDR3, as DNA: TGTGCCAGCAGCTTAGATCAGGGTAGGGATGAGCAGTTCTTC.

This chain links TRBV12-5 with TRBJ2-7, with TRBD1 identical over 7 bases. In germline, CDR1 is LGHNT, CDR2 FRNRAP. V lost 5 bases, J lost 3 bases, and 7 bases stayed unmatched. The CDR3 covers 14 residues. CDR3 region: CASGTGTVNYEQYF. The CDR3 coding sequence is TGTGCTAGTGGTACCGGGACAGTTAACTACGAGCAGTACTTC.

J is TRBJ2-7 and V is TRBV19; D unresolved. The V end lost 3 bases, the J end lost 0 bases, and 6 bases lay between the germline ends. The CDR3 is 13 residues long. Germline values: CDR1 LNHDA, CDR2 SQIVND (reference sequence). CDR3 sequence: CASSISSSYEQYF. The CDR3, as DNA: TGTGCCAGTAGTATCTCTAGCTCCTACGAGCAGTACTTC.

The rearrangement uses TRBV6-1 and TRBJ1-2; no clear D. Germline assignment: CDR1 MNHNS and CDR2 SASEGT. The CDR3 covers 12 residues. Trimming removed 2 bases at V and 2 bases at J, with 3 bases between. The CDR3 reads CASSERNYGYTF. The CDR3 DNA sequence: TGTGCCAGCAGTGAACGGAACTATGGCTACACCTTC.

This clone was detected only a few times. The chain recombines TRBV7-8 with TRBJ2-7; maybe TRBD2 (6 bases). Germline V lookup: CDR1 SGHVS, CDR2 FQNEAQ. V was pared by 7 bases and J by 3 bases, with 13 bases between. The CDR3 sequence is 13 residues long. CDR3 sequence reads: CASIKAGLYEQYF. The CDR3 DNA follows: TGTGCCAGCATCAAAGCGGGTCTCTACGAGCAGTACTTC.

This chain uses TRBV5-1 with TRBJ1-1; perhaps TRBD1 as D (5 bases). V was shortened by 1 base and J by 4 bases, with 11 bases between the two germline ends. Germline V gives CDR1 SGHRS, CDR2 YFSETQ. The CDR3 runs to 14 residues. CDR3 protein: CASSLSGSTTEAFF. The CDR3 DNA reads TGCGCCAGCAGCTTGTCAGGGTCCACCACTGAAGCTTTCTTT.

V and J are TRBV6-5 and TRBJ1-2; D remains unclear. Germline assignment: CDR1 MNHEY and CDR2 SVGAGI. This CDR3 contains 14 residues. This CDR3 reads CAVERGFSNYGYTF. CDR3 bases: TGTGCAGTCGAGCGTGGGTTTTCTAACTATGGCTACACCTTC.

In regard to this clone: Other DNA sequences in the same sample also yield this CDR3. The genes are TRBV19 and TRBJ1-5; 7 nucleotides align to TRBD1. The germline V gene has CDR1 LNHDA and CDR2 SQIVND (reference sequence). There are 13 residues in the CDR3. Trimming at V came to 9 bases and at J to 2 bases, leaving 4 bases not matched to a gene. CDR3 DNA sequence: TGTGCCAGCGGTGGGACAGGCAATCAGCCCCAGCATTTT. Translating it yields CASGGTGNQPQHF.

The rearrangement joins TRBV12-3 or TRBV12-4 to TRBJ1-2, with D perhaps matching TRBD1 (5 bases). The CDR3 runs to 13 residues. V shed 5 bases and J shed 7 bases, with 14 bases lying between them. The CDR3 region has the DNA TGTGCCAGCAGTCCCGGACAATTAAGTGGCTACACCTTC. The encoded protein is CASSPGQLSGYTF.

V and J are TRBV7-8 and TRBJ2-7, with TRBD1 identical over 8 bases. CDR1 and CDR2 (germline): SGHVS, FQNEAQ. The CDR3 runs to 13 residues. The junction had 3 bases not matched to a gene; V was cut back by 3 bases and J by 5 bases. The CDR3 nucleotides are TGTGCCAGCAGCTTTGACAGGGGCAACGAGCAGTACTTC. This sequence encodes CASSFDRGNEQYF.

The J gene is TRBJ2-6, the V gene TRBV19; the match to TRBD1 covers 9 bases. The V and J ends lost 6 bases and 4 bases, in that order; junction bases with no gene match: 7. Germline V CDR1 and CDR2: LNHDA, SQIVND (reference sequence). The CDR3 contains 16 residues. The CDR3 sequence: CASSRRGTGGANVLTF. The CDR3 coding sequence is TGTGCCAGTAGCCGAAGGGGGACAGGGGGGGCCAACGTCCTGACTTTC. Drawing the rest from reference TRBV19 and TRBJ2-6, the complete variable domain is DGGITQSPKYLFRKEGQNVTLSCEQNLNHDAMYWYRQDPGQGLRLIYYSQIVNDFQKGDIAEGYSVSREKKESFPLTVTSAQKNPTAFYLCASSRRGTGGANVLTFGAGSRLTVL.

In DNA form, the CDR3 reads TGCGCCAGCAGCTTGGAAGGGAGGTCCTACAATGAGCAGTTCTTC. It is translated as CASSLEGRSYNEQFF. The chain uses TRBV5-1 and TRBJ2-1; tentative D call: TRBD2 (6 bases). V was shortened by 0 bases and J by 1 base, with 8 bases between the two germline ends. Germline V gene data show CDR1 as SGHRS and CDR2 as YFSETQ. There are 15 residues in the CDR3.

In its sample, this clone was seen once. The chain couples TRBV6-5 to TRBJ2-1, with 7 bases fitting TRBD2. Germline lookup yields CDR1 MNHEY and CDR2 SVGAGI. V trimming: 6 bases; J trimming: 10 bases; junction bases outside the gene matches: 6. This CDR3 has 12 amino acids. CDR3 nucleotide sequence: TGTGCCAGCAGGATCGGGAGGAACGAGCAGTTCTTC. Amino acid sequence: CASRIGRNEQFF.

V gene TRBV30 combines with J gene TRBJ1-3, with D possibly being TRBD1 (6 bases). The CDR3 runs to 15 residues. The germline CDR1 and CDR2 sequences are GTSNPN and SVGIG (reference sequence). V shed 1 base and J shed 2 bases, with 12 bases lying between them. In nucleotides, the CDR3 is TGTGCCTGGAGTGAAGGGGCAGGGGCTGGAAACACCATATATTTT. It specifies CAWSEGAGAGNTIYF.

The rearrangement uses TRBV10-3 and TRBJ2-1; TRBD2 is a possible D gene (6 bases). The CDR3 consists of 11 residues. Germline CDR1 reads ENHRY; CDR2 reads SYGVKD. The ends were cut back, 8 bases at V and 8 bases at J, with 10 bases in the middle. The CDR3: CAIGGVDEQFF. The CDR3 DNA follows: TGTGCCATCGGAGGGGTAGATGAGCAGTTCTTC.